This TCR beta chain derives from a study of beta chain features in type 1 diabetes. Study-level results: Lower insertion and higher deletion counts appeared at VDJ junctions in type 1 diabetes patients. Within each of all four CD4+ subsets, Type 1 diabetes patients had TCRB CDR3s that were moderately but significantly shorter.

The study reverse transcribed the entire isolated RNA, so it sequenced expressed TCRB transcripts. Method: immunoSEQ multiplex PCR; TCRdb's copy keeps in-frame clones and lacks some. The sample includes approximately 160,000 clones, about 63% of them seen just once. V lost 5 bases to trimming and J lost 5 bases, with 15 bases between them. The CDR3 is 13 amino acids. The germline CDR1 and CDR2 sequences are GTSNPN and SVGIG (reference sequence). As regards this clone: Its antigen is as yet unknown.

The sequencing input was naive CD4+ T cells from blood. This sequence joins TRBV30 and TRBJ2-5, with TRBD2 as a possible D gene (6 bases). This TCR derives from a man under 40 with type 1 diabetes. The DNA for the CDR3 is TGTGCCTGGGGCCAGGCTCGGGGGGAGACCCAGTACTTC. Protein product: CAWGQARGETQYF.